These 21 T cell receptor beta chains came from one sample sequenced in a study of post-analysis software for immune sequencing data. Unique molecular identifiers were present in the TCR beta cDNA libraries. TCRdb itself ran the PCR reads through MiXCR, one entry per CDR3 protein. The sample records hundreds of thousands of distinct CDR3 sequences, around 27% being singletons. General study points: Controls had lower frequencies than patients of 4 or 5 TRBV segments, which included TRBV5-6, TRBV5-1 and TRBV20-1.

No antigen is known for these receptors. Sequencing input: blood. These receptors came from a girl aged 10-17 years with multiple sclerosis.

This chain links TRBV5-1 with TRBJ2-7, with D hard to call. The CDR3 extends over 13 amino acids. V shed 4 bases and J shed 3 bases, with 11 bases lying between them. CDR1 and CDR2 from the germline V gene are SGHRS and YFSETQ. The CDR3 sequence is CASSPDSLYEQYF. The CDR3 bases are TGCGCCAGCAGCCCCGACTCCCTCTACGAGCAGTACTTC. Full variable domain (rest looked up from reference TRBV5-1 and TRBJ2-7): KAGVTQTPRYLIKTRGQQVTLSCSPISGHRSVSWYQQTPGQGLQFLFEYFSETQRNKGNFPGRFSGRQFSNSRSEMNVSTLELGDSALYLCASSPDSLYEQYFGPGTRLTVT.

V usage is TRBV6-5 and J usage is TRBJ2-7; possibly TRBD1 for D (6 bases). Deletions cut 5 bases from V and 5 bases from J, with 16 bases between. From germline, CDR1 is MNHEY and CDR2 SVGAGI. The CDR3 is made up of 14 amino acids. CDR3 nucleotides: TGTGCCAGCAGTCCCAGACAGGTATCTCACGAGCAGTACTTC. Its translation is CASSPRQVSHEQYF.

V gene TRBV5-1 combines with J gene TRBJ2-3; 9 positions match TRBD2. Germline V gene sequence: CDR1 SGHRS, CDR2 YFSETQ. The CDR3 is made up of 16 amino acids. Trimming at V came to 6 bases and at J to 3 bases, leaving 11 bases not matched to a gene. The CDR3 is CASTLRLAEKTDTQYF. In DNA form, the CDR3 reads TGCGCCAGCACCCTTCGACTAGCGGAGAAAACAGATACGCAGTATTTT.

The chain uses TRBV28 and TRBJ2-7, with D possibly matching TRBD2 (5 bases). CDR3 length equals 16 residues. V lost 6 bases to trimming and J lost 2 bases, with 20 bases between them. Germline-derived CDR1 and CDR2 are MDHEN and SYDVKM. CDR3 sequence reads: CASSTRRGVATYEQYF. The CDR3 DNA is TGTGCCAGCAGCACCCGACGGGGTGTGGCCACCTACGAGCAGTACTTC.

This clonotype was seen repeatedly, ten times or more. This chain uses TRBV20-1 with TRBJ2-1, with a weak D call TRBD2 (6 bases). V was pared by 6 bases and J by 6 bases, with 18 bases between. Germline assignment: CDR1 DFQATT and CDR2 SNEGSKA (reference sequence). The CDR3 contains 14 residues. This chain's CDR3 is CSAPLASATNEQFF. The CDR3 DNA sequence: TGCAGTGCCCCGTTGGCTAGCGCCACCAATGAGCAGTTCTTC.

The chain uses TRBV20-1 and TRBJ2-1; D is possibly TRBD2 (6 bases). Trimming took off 5 bases at V and 1 base at J, with 12 bases between the two ends. Germline V CDR1 and CDR2: DFQATT, SNEGSKA (reference sequence). The CDR3 is made up of 14 amino acids. The CDR3 DNA is TGCAGTGCTCCTCGGGAGCCTTCCTACAATGAGCAGTTCTTC. As protein: CSAPREPSYNEQFF.

Turning to this clonotype: The junction does not match germline at one end; this may be a read error. This sequence joins TRBV12-3 or TRBV12-4 and TRBJ2-3; D is unresolved. The CDR3 is 15 residues long. This CDR3 is CASSLRRVGTDTEYF. In DNA, the CDR3 is TGTGCCAGCAGTCTAAGGAGAGTGGGCACAGATACGGAGTATTTT.

The V and J genes are TRBV28 and TRBJ1-2; D might be TRBD1 (6 bases). Germline V lookup: CDR1 MDHEN, CDR2 SYDVKM. The germline V and J ends were trimmed by 6 bases and 8 bases, with 19 bases remaining between them. This CDR3 contains 14 residues. The CDR3 loop reads CASSPGGGPEGYTF. CDR3 DNA: TGTGCCAGCAGCCCAGGCGGGGGGCCGGAGGGCTACACCTTC.

The V and J genes are TRBV5-1 and TRBJ2-1, with TRBD2 identical over 8 bases. V trimming: 5 bases; J trimming: 5 bases; junction bases outside the gene matches: 9. The CDR3 is 15 amino acids. Germline-derived CDR1 and CDR2 are SGHRS and YFSETQ. DNA of the CDR3: TGCGCCAGCAGTTCCCGGGGGGGGCAAAACAATGAGCAGTTCTTC. It is translated as CASSSRGGQNNEQFF. Using reference TRBV5-1 and TRBJ2-1 for the parts outside the CDR3, the full variable domain is KAGVTQTPRYLIKTRGQQVTLSCSPISGHRSVSWYQQTPGQGLQFLFEYFSETQRNKGNFPGRFSGRQFSNSRSEMNVSTLELGDSALYLCASSSRGGQNNEQFFGPGTRLTVL.

The gene calls are TRBV5-1 and TRBJ2-7; 13 nucleotides line up with TRBD2. Trimming took 4 bases from V and 2 from J; bases not matched to a gene: 9. CDR3 size: 17 residues. Germline loops: CDR1 SGHRS, CDR2 YFSETQ. As DNA, the CDR3 is TGCGCCAGCAGCATCCACCAGACTAGCGGGAGGCCCTACGAGCAGTACTTC. Residues: CASSIHQTSGRPYEQYF.

This chain joins TRBV12-5 and TRBJ2-1; D remains unclear. The V end lost 6 bases, the J end lost 7 bases, and 16 bases lay between the germline ends. The length of the CDR3 is 14 residues. Per the germline V gene, CDR1 is LGHNT and CDR2 is FRNRAP. As DNA, the CDR3 is TGTGCTAGTGGGATGACAAGCACTCGGAATGAGCAGTTCTTC. It codes for CASGMTSTRNEQFF.

The chain recombines TRBV7-2 with TRBJ2-1; TRBD2 matches 8 bases. The assigned J gene may be wrong: the sequence end matches TRBJ2-7 better. The CDR3 sequence is 15 residues long. Germline V gene lookup returns CDR1 SGHTA and CDR2 FQGNSA. The CDR3 bases are TGTGCCAGCAGCTTAGGCGGGGGGACCTACAATGAGCAGTACTTC. It is translated as CASSLGGGTYNEQYF.

The rearrangement joins TRBV24-1 to TRBJ2-5; D possibly matches TRBD1 or TRBD2 (5 bases each). Per the germline V gene, CDR1 is KGHDR and CDR2 is SFDVKD. The V end lost 3 bases, the J end lost 5 bases, and 15 bases lay between the germline ends. The CDR3 sequence is 15 residues long. DNA for the CDR3: TGTGCCACCAGTGATCGCCGGGACCCGGGGGAGACCCAGTACTTC. Protein product: CATSDRRDPGETQYF.

This clonotype was picked up a small number of times. The chain has TRBV29-1 and TRBJ1-1; 9 bases agree with TRBD1. Germline CDR1 and CDR2: SQVTM and ANQGSEA. J lost 0 bases, V lost 7 bases, and 6 bases had no gene match. The CDR3 is 14 residues long. This chain's CDR3 is CSAGTGLLNTEAFF. The CDR3 DNA is TGCAGCGCTGGGACAGGGCTATTGAACACTGAAGCTTTCTTT.

The chain employs TRBV14 and TRBJ2-3; TRBD2 aligns across 7 bases. This CDR3 comprises 14 residues. V shed 4 bases and J 4 bases; nucleotides not matched to a gene: 5. The germline gives CDR1 SGHDN, CDR2 FVKESK. CDR3 bases: TGTGCCAGCAGCCGGACTAGGTTGCCAGATACGCAGTATTTT. Protein sequence: CASSRTRLPDTQYF.

This clonotype came up many times. The gene calls are TRBV12-3 or TRBV12-4 and TRBJ1-5; 8 bases agree with TRBD1. The CDR3 is 15 residues long. The V gene end was trimmed by 6 bases and the J gene end by 0 bases; junction bases not matched to a gene: 4. Here the CDR3 DNA reads TGTGCCAGCAGCCTCACAGGGGGTAGCAATCAGCCCCAGCATTTT. Encoded protein: CASSLTGGSNQPQHF.

There are many counts of this clonotype. The chain recombines TRBV12-3 or TRBV12-4 with TRBJ1-2; 9 nucleotides align to TRBD1. The CDR3 length is 15 residues. V shed 0 bases and J 5 bases; nucleotides not matched to a gene: 4. The CDR3 spells CASSLARDRVYGYTF. The CDR3 DNA is TGTGCCAGCAGTTTAGCGCGGGACAGGGTGTATGGCTACACCTTC.

This clonotype has more than one count but fewer than ten. J is TRBJ1-1 and V is TRBV24-1; no reliable D call. The CDR3 has 14 amino acids. V was cut by 8 bases and J by 10 bases, with 22 bases left in between. From germline, CDR1 is KGHDR and CDR2 SFDVKD. The CDR3 coding sequence is TGTGCCACCAACCCGAGAATTCTCATCAGCGTAGCTTTCTTT. It codes for CATNPRILISVAFF.

This clonotype was recorded once. DNA for the CDR3: TGTGCCACCAGCCCCGGCATCGAGCAGTTCTTC. Its translation is CATSPGIEQFF. V usage is TRBV15 and J usage is TRBJ2-1; D is unresolved. V was clipped by 5 bases and J by 10 bases, with 9 bases between them. The CDR3 length is 11 residues. The germline CDR1 and CDR2 sequences are LNHNV and YYDKDF (reference sequence).

This clonotype was counted between two and nine times. V and J are TRBV4-2 and TRBJ2-3, with 9 bases lining up with TRBD2. The CDR3 sequence is 15 residues long. V shed 4 bases and J 5 bases; nucleotides not matched to a gene: 7. CDR1 and CDR2 from the germline V gene are LGHNA and YNFKEQ. CDR3 coding DNA: TGTGCCAGCAGCCCCTCGCGGGGGGGGAGAGATACGCAGTATTTT. Its translation is CASSPSRGGRDTQYF.

This chain joins TRBV4-1 and TRBJ2-1; 14 bases map to TRBD2. In germline, CDR1 is MGHRA, CDR2 YSYEKL. This CDR3 comprises 21 residues. The V gene end was trimmed by 4 bases and the J gene end by 6 bases; junction bases not matched to a gene: 20. This CDR3 is CASSPPEVGTSGRLPSNEQFF. DNA of the CDR3: TGCGCCAGCAGCCCGCCGGAGGTTGGGACTAGCGGGAGATTGCCTTCCAATGAGCAGTTCTTC.